This T cell receptor beta chain was profiled in a study of blood T cells in healthy people across ages. The sample holds many counts of this clonotype. The V gene's germline CDR1 is SQVTM and CDR2 ANQGSEA. Trimming cost V 6 bases and J 4 bases, with 20 bases left between them. The CDR3 contains 15 residues. It was with a sample-barcoded 5' primer and a J-beta primer mix that a second PCR of about 6 to 12 cycles was run. From each sample, at least 3 million paired-end reads containing CDR3 were obtained. TCRdb used MiXCR to reprocess the 5' RACE reads, holding one entry per CDR3 protein. The sample has hundreds of thousands of distinct CDR3 sequences, around three fifths seen once.

The origin of this receptor is a man aged 55 to 70 in good health. Sequencing input: blood. V is TRBV29-1 and J is TRBJ2-3; weak D call: TRBD2 (6 bases). CDR3 sequence reads: CSVETRTFGADTQYF. The CDR3, as DNA: TGCAGCGTGGAGACTAGGACGTTTGGGGCAGATACGCAGTATTTT.